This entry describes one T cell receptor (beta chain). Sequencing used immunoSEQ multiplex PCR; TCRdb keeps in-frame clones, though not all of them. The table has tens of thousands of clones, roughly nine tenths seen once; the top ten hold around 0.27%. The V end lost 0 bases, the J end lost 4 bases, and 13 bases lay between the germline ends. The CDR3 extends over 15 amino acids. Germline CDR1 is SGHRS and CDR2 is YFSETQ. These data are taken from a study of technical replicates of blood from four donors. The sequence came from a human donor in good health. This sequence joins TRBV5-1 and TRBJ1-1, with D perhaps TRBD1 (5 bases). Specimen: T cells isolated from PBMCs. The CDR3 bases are TGCGCCAGCAGCTTGGCCGTGGGGGGGGGCACTGAAGCTTTCTTT. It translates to CASSLAVGGGTEAFF. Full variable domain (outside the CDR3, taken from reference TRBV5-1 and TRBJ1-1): KAGVTQTPRYLIKTRGQQVTLSCSPISGHRSVSWYQQTPGQGLQFLFEYFSETQRNKGNFPGRFSGRQFSNSRSEMNVSTLELGDSALYLCASSLAVGGGTEAFFGQGTRLTVV.